This T cell receptor (beta chain) derives from a study of blood T cell repertoires in COVID-19. Study information: Samples taken during acute and convalescent COVID-19 were collected in the United States, Italy and Spain.

The length of the CDR3 is 15 residues. V lost 3 bases to trimming and J lost 1 base; unmatched junction nucleotides: 5. The germline gives CDR1 SEHNR, CDR2 FQNEAQ (reference sequence). Authors' analysis steps: Reference gene primer amplification in the assay estimated nucleated cell counts. The assay was immunoSEQ multiplex PCR, and TCRdb's table has in-frame clones only and misses some. That table furnishes V, J and clone size, whereas the DNA furnished D and trimming. Among 150,000 to 200,000 clones listed, around 87% were seen once. This clonotype originated in a man aged 18 to 29 with acute or convalescent COVID-19. Specimen: peripheral blood. The rearrangement joins TRBV7-9 to TRBJ1-1; 7 nucleotides agree with TRBD1. Here the CDR3 reads CASSFVDRENTEAFF. The CDR3 region has the DNA TGTGCCAGCAGCTTCGTCGACAGGGAGAACACTGAAGCTTTCTTT.